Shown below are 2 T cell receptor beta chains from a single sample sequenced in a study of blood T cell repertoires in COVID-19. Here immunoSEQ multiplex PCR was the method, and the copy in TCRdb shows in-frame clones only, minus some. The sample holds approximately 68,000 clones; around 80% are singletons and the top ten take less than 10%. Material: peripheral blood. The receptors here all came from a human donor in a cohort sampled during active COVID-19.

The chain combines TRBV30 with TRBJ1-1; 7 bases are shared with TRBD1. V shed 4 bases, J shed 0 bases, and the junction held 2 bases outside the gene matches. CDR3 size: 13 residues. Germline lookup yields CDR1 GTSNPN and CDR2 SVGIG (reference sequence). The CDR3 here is CAWTGTVNTEAFF. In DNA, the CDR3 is TGTGCCTGGACCGGGACAGTGAACACTGAAGCTTTCTTT.

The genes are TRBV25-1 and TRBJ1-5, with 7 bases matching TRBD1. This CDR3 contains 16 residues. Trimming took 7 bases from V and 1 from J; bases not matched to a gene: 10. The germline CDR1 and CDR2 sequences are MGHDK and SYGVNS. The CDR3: CASNPRTGKSNQPQHF. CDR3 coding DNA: TGTGCCAGCAACCCTCGGACAGGTAAAAGCAATCAGCCCCAGCATTTT.